This TCR beta chain was sequenced in a study of T cell changes during pregnancy in multiple sclerosis. The table came from immunoSEQ multiplex PCR; TCRdb's copy has only in-frame clones and leaves some out. The repertoire holds 30,000 to 50,000 clones, with over 75% as singletons. Sequencing was performed on CD4+ T cells from peripheral blood mononuclear cells, taken in the first trimester of pregnancy. The clonotype originates from a female donor in good health, enrolled as a control in a pregnancy study.

This CDR3 is CASSLKGTGEAFF. The CDR3 nucleotides are TGCGCCAGCAGCTTGAAGGGGACTGGGGAAGCTTTCTTT. This rearrangement joins TRBV5-1 to TRBJ1-1; possibly TRBD1 for D (5 bases). Germline V gene lookup returns CDR1 SGHRS and CDR2 YFSETQ. The CDR3 is made up of 13 amino acids. Trimming stripped 1 base from V and 8 bases from J, with 12 bases between.